This TCR beta chain was sequenced for a study of a mutant IDH1 vaccine in newly diagnosed glioma. About the study: Patients arrived already treated with radiotherapy, temozolomide, or both, most having had both.

Note on this clone: Its antigen is still unknown.

Time point noted: week 35, safety follow-up. Vaccine doses each comprised 300 ug of mutant IDH1 20-mer peptide, with topical imiquimod. Germline loops: CDR1 SQVTM, CDR2 ANQGSEA. CDR3 length: 12 amino acids. V lost 4 bases to trimming and J lost 0 bases, with 7 bases between them. The protocol was immunoSEQ multiplex PCR, while the TCRdb copy is restricted to in-frame clones and leaves out a portion. The table includes about 40,000 clones, 65% to 90% detected once. The sequencing used PBMCs, collected from a glioma patient whose treatment included an IDH1 peptide vaccine. The sequence was obtained from a woman aged 50 to 60 with glioma. The chain carries TRBV29-1 and TRBJ2-7; no definite D call. CDR3 in amino acids: CSVATGSYEQYF. The CDR3 DNA is TGCAGCGTTGCTACGGGCTCCTACGAGCAGTACTTC.